Listed below are T cell receptor beta chains from one sample, sequenced in a study of blood T cells in healthy people across ages. TCRdb re-analysed the 5' RACE reads in MiXCR, keeping a single row per CDR3 protein. The repertoire holds 750,000 to 950,000 distinct CDR3 sequences, about a quarter seen once, with 2.5% to 3.5% in the top ten. This sample also appeared in a second study, on T cells of mothers and their children.

Material: blood. Receptors originate from a boy aged 5-17 years in good health. Both conserved end residues are part of each CDR3. Each record gives: J gene, clone size, V gene, D gene, CDR3 DNA, CDR3 protein. A D gene is named only where the DNA matches it firmly. Size is stated for part of the rows, as once, few or many counts, or as a class when the clone is expanded.

TRBJ1-2 | few | TRBV20-1 | . | TGCAGTGCTAGACTCTTCGGGCAGAACTATGGCTACACCTTC | CSARLFGQNYGYTF
TRBJ2-1 | . | TRBV4-1 | . | TGCGCCAGCAGCCAAGGCACGGGCTACTACAATGAGCAGTTCTTC | CASSQGTGYYNEQFF
TRBJ1-4 | . | TRBV6-5 | . | TGTGCCAGCAGTCAGCGACAATACAGTGAAAAACTGTTTTTT | CASSQRQYSEKLFF
TRBJ2-5 | few | TRBV20-1 | . | TGCAGTGCTAGAGAATCGGGGGGCCAGGAGACCCAGTACTTC | CSARESGGQETQYF
TRBJ1-2 | . | TRBV3-1 | . | TGTGCCAGCAGCCAAGAAGGAGGACGGGGGACCTATGGCTACACCTTC | CASSQEGGRGTYGYTF
TRBJ1-1 | once | TRBV20-1 | . | TGCAGTGCTAGAGATGGGGGATGGTTGAACACTGAAGCTTTCTTT | CSARDGGWLNTEAFF
TRBJ2-3 | . | TRBV5-1 | TRBD2 | TGCGCCAGCAGCTTGGGGCCCCGGACTAGCGCCACAGATACGCAGTATTTT | CASSLGPRTSATDTQYF
TRBJ2-6 | few | TRBV5-1 | . | TGCGCCAGCAGCTTGGAGGGGTCCGGTTCTGGGGCCAACGTCCTGACTTTC | CASSLEGSGSGANVLTF
TRBJ1-1 | . | TRBV18 | . | TGTGCCAGCAGGAAGTTAAACATGAACACTGAAGCTTTCTTT | CASRKLNMNTEAFF
TRBJ2-1 | . | TRBV7-9 | . | TGTGCCAGCAGCTTAGGGGGTTTGCCCCGGCAGTTCTTC | CASSLGGLPRQFF
TRBJ2-7 | few | TRBV5-1 | TRBD1 | TGCGCCAGCAGCGTGGGGACAGGAAGCTCCTACGAGCAGTACTTC | CASSVGTGSSYEQYF
TRBJ2-5 | . | TRBV25-1 | TRBD1 | TGTGCCAGCAGTGTTACCGGACAGGGGGGGACCCAGTACTTC | CASSVTGQGGTQYF
TRBJ1-2 | few | TRBV15 | . | TGTGCCACCAGCAGAGATCCGGGAGGGACGCTCTATGGCTACACCTTC | CATSRDPGGTLYGYTF
TRBJ2-7 | few | TRBV19 | TRBD1 | TGTGCCAGTAGTATCGGCGGACAGGGCTACGAGCAGTACTTC | CASSIGGQGYEQYF
TRBJ2-2 | few | TRBV4-1 | . | TGCGCCAGCAGCCGCACAGGCGGCACCGGGGAGCCGTTTTTT | CASSRTGGTGEPFF
TRBJ1-4 | . | TRBV12-3/TRBV12-4 | TRBD1 | TGTGCCAGCAGTCCCGGGACAGGGGTGGAACTGTTTTTT | CASSPGTGVELFF
TRBJ1-6 | few | TRBV11-1 | . | TGTGCCAGCAGCTCGCGGGGTGGACCCTATAATTCACCCCTCCACTTT | CASSSRGGPYNSPLHF
TRBJ2-7 | few | TRBV4-2 | . | TGTGCCAGCAGCCAAGTTGAAGGGGTCTACGAGCAGTACTTC | CASSQVEGVYEQYF
TRBJ1-2 | few | TRBV5-1 | . | TGTGCCAGCAGCTTGGGGTTCAGGGACAAGTCAGCTGGCTACACCTTC | CASSLGFRDKSAGYTF
TRBJ2-5 | few | TRBV7-3 | . | TGTGCCAGCAGCTTAACGGAGACTCTGGGAGAGACCCAGTACTTC | CASSLTETLGETQYF
TRBJ1-2 | . | TRBV5-1 | . | TGCGCCAGCAACCCCACGGGAGCCCGTGGCTACACCTTC | CASNPTGARGYTF
TRBJ2-1 | . | TRBV5-1 | TRBD2 | TGCGCCAGCAGCTTGACTAGCGGGGTAGGCAATGAGCAGTTCTTC | CASSLTSGVGNEQFF
TRBJ1-5 | . | TRBV12-3/TRBV12-4 | . | TGTGCCAGCAGCCCTTGGGGAAGCAGCGATCAGCCCCAGCATTTT | CASSPWGSSDQPQHF
TRBJ1-3 | . | TRBV20-1 | . | TGCAGTGCTAGAGATTTAAGCCGCTCTGGAAACACCATATATTTT | CSARDLSRSGNTIYF
TRBJ2-3 | . | TRBV27 | TRBD2 | TGTGCCAGCAGTTTAGGGGGGGGGAACACGCAGTATTTT | CASSLGGGNTQYF
TRBJ2-5 | few | TRBV13 | . | TGTGCCAGCAGCCCACGACCGAACGCAGAGACCCAGTACTTC | CASSPRPNAETQYF
TRBJ2-5 | . | TRBV10-3 | TRBD2 | TGTGCCATCAGTGAGTCGGTGCTAGCGGGGGGTCAAGAGACCCAGTACTTC | CAISESVLAGGQETQYF
TRBJ2-5 | few | TRBV20-1 | . | TGCAGTGCGCCGTGGGCCCAAGAGACCCAGTACTTC | CSAPWAQETQYF
TRBJ2-7 | . | TRBV29-1 | . | TGCAGCGTTGTCCGGGAGACTAACTCCTACGAGCAGTACTTC | CSVVRETNSYEQYF
TRBJ2-5 | . | TRBV7-9 | . | TGTGCCAGCAGCTTAAGCTGGACGGCGAAAGAGACCCAGTACTTC | CASSLSWTAKETQYF
TRBJ1-2 | . | TRBV7-2 | . | TGTGCCAGCAGCGACAGCAATCCACCACCTTATGGCTACACCTTC | CASSDSNPPPYGYTF
TRBJ2-5 | . | TRBV7-6 | TRBD2 | TGTGCCAGCACTAATGGGGCTAGCGGGGTCTTGTACCAAGAGACCCAGTACTTC | CASTNGASGVLYQETQYF
TRBJ2-2 | few | TRBV29-1 | . | TGCAGCGGATCAATTGGGGGGAGCACCGGGGAGCTGTTTTTT | CSGSIGGSTGELFF
TRBJ2-1 | . | TRBV12-5 | . | TGTGCTAGAGATCCGGGACATTCTTACAATGAGCAGTTCTTC | CARDPGHSYNEQFF
TRBJ2-1 | few | TRBV7-9 | . | TGTGCCAGCAGCTTAGAGACAGGAAGGGCTGAGCAGTTCTTC | CASSLETGRAEQFF
TRBJ1-6 | few | TRBV2 | . | TGTGCCAGCAGTGAATTCTGGGACACATTTAATTCACCCCTCCACTTT | CASSEFWDTFNSPLHF
TRBJ2-7 | many | TRBV5-1 | TRBD1 | TGTGCCAGCAGCTCCCCGGGACAGGGCTCCTACGAGCAGTACTTC | CASSSPGQGSYEQYF
TRBJ2-2 | few | TRBV25-1 | TRBD1 | TGTGCCAGCAGTGAATTGGGGACAGGGCAGTCCGGGGAGCTGTTTTTT | CASSELGTGQSGELFF
TRBJ2-1 | . | TRBV12-3/TRBV12-4 | . | TGTGCCAGCAGCGGAATGAGCTCCTACAATGAACAGTTCTTC | CASSGMSSYNEQFF
TRBJ2-3 | . | TRBV6-5 | TRBD1 | TGTGCCAGCAGTTTTGACCCGGGACAGGCCCCGACAGATACGCAGTATTTT | CASSFDPGQAPTDTQYF
TRBJ2-4 | once | TRBV6-1 | . | TGTGCCAGCAGACTGGGGCCAGCCAAAAACATTCAGTACTTC | CASRLGPAKNIQYF
TRBJ2-1 | . | TRBV9 | TRBD2 | TGTGCCAGCAGCGTCGGGGGGAACAATGAGCAGTTCTTC | CASSVGGNNEQFF
TRBJ1-1 | few | TRBV5-1 | . | TGCGCCAGCAGCTTGGGCCTCTTTAGTCCCACTGAAGCTTTCTTT | CASSLGLFSPTEAFF
TRBJ2-1 | . | TRBV12-3/TRBV12-4 | . | TGTGCCAGCAGTTTGAGGGTTGACTGGGCCCCAATCTCCTACAATGAGCAGTTCTTC | CASSLRVDWAPISYNEQFF
TRBJ1-1 | many | TRBV20-1 | . | TGCAGTGCTAGAGAAGGGCACAGGATGAACACTGAAGCTTTCTTT | CSAREGHRMNTEAFF
TRBJ1-2 | few | TRBV15 | . | TGTGCCACCCGCGAGCGGGGCTCGGAAAAAGGCTACACCTTC | CATRERGSEKGYTF
TRBJ2-6 | few | TRBV7-2 | . | TGTGCCAGCAGCTTACAATCTATTGGGGCCAACGTCCTGACTTTC | CASSLQSIGANVLTF
TRBJ2-3 | few | TRBV12-3/TRBV12-4 | . | TGTGCCAGCAGTTTAGTATGGGGCACAGATACGCAGTATTTT | CASSLVWGTDTQYF
TRBJ2-4 | few | TRBV5-6 | . | TGTGCCAGCAGCCCGGCAACGGGGGCCAAAAACATTCAGTACTTC | CASSPATGAKNIQYF
TRBJ2-5 | . | TRBV7-6 | TRBD1 | TGTGCCAGCAGCTTACGTAGGGGGCCCGAGACCCAGTACTTC | CASSLRRGPETQYF
TRBJ2-7 | . | TRBV4-1 | . | TGCGCCAGCAGCCAAGAAGTAGGGGGGGTCTACGAGCAGTACTTC | CASSQEVGGVYEQYF
TRBJ2-1 | few | TRBV12-3/TRBV12-4 | . | TGTGCCAGCAGTTTAAGGGGCGGAAACCCCTACAATGAGCAGTTCTTC | CASSLRGGNPYNEQFF
TRBJ2-3 | few | TRBV12-3/TRBV12-4 | . | TGTGCCAGCAGTTTCGGTCTAGACGGGGATACGCAGTATTTT | CASSFGLDGDTQYF
TRBJ2-1 | . | TRBV4-1 | TRBD2 | TGCGCCAGCAGCCCCGGGGGGGCCACCTACAATGAGCAGTTCTTC | CASSPGGATYNEQFF
TRBJ1-1 | . | TRBV25-1 | TRBD1 | TGTGCCAGCACCCGACAGGGTCTGAACACTGAAGCTTTCTTT | CASTRQGLNTEAFF
TRBJ2-7 | . | TRBV3-1 | TRBD2 | TGTGCCAGCAGCCAAGAGGGACTAGCGGGGGAGCAGTACTTC | CASSQEGLAGEQYF
TRBJ2-3 | . | TRBV7-3 | . | TGTGCCAGCAGCGCCCTCCTTGGGGCAGATACGCAGTATTTT | CASSALLGADTQYF
TRBJ1-4 | few | TRBV5-1 | TRBD1 | TGCGCCAGCAGCTTGGCCCAGGGGGATGAAAAACTGTTTTTT | CASSLAQGDEKLFF
TRBJ2-7 | once | TRBV5-1 | . | TGCGCCAGCAGCTTTGGTCACAGGGACTCCTACGAGCAGTACTTC | CASSFGHRDSYEQYF
TRBJ1-4 | . | TRBV5-1 | . | TGCGCCAGCAGCTTGGCCGGGAGGCTGACTGAAAAACTGTTTTTT | CASSLAGRLTEKLFF